The 3 T cell receptor beta chains below were found in one sample sequenced in a study of T cell changes during pregnancy in multiple sclerosis. Here immunoSEQ multiplex PCR was the method, and the copy in TCRdb shows in-frame clones only, minus some. The table has 30,000 to 45,000 clones, approximately 90% seen once. Source: CD8+ T cells from peripheral blood mononuclear cells, taken in the third trimester of pregnancy. These receptors all come from a female donor with multiple sclerosis, enrolled in a pregnancy study.

V and J are TRBV5-8 and TRBJ2-1; D ambiguous. The CDR3 extends over 13 amino acids. Trimming cost V 0 bases and J 6 bases, with 7 bases left between them. Germline-derived CDR1 and CDR2 are SGHTS and YDEGEE. The CDR3 spells CASSLAASNEQFF. The CDR3 bases are TGTGCCAGCAGCTTGGCAGCTAGCAATGAGCAGTTCTTC.

This clone has only one observation. The chain recombines TRBV27 with TRBJ1-6; tentative D call: TRBD1 (6 bases). Germline CDR1 reads MNHEY; CDR2 reads SMNVEV (reference sequence). V dropped 2 bases and J dropped 9 bases, with 11 bases sitting between them. This CDR3 is 14 amino acids long. The CDR3 DNA reads TGTGCCAGCAGTTTAGAGGGGGAGGGTTCACCCCTCCACTTT. Translating it yields CASSLEGEGSPLHF.

The CDR3 sequence is CASTPMSGVQETQYF. The CDR3 DNA reads as TGTGCCAGTACCCCCATGTCGGGAGTTCAAGAGACCCAGTACTTC. V is TRBV19 and J is TRBJ2-5; D possibly corresponds to TRBD2 (6 bases). The V gene lost 7 bases and the J gene lost 2 bases, with 17 bases spanning the gap. Germline V gene sequence: CDR1 LNHDA, CDR2 SQIVND (reference sequence). The CDR3 is 15 residues long.